This T cell receptor (beta chain) was profiled in a study of blood T cell repertoires in COVID-19. Study-wide background: COVID-19 samples from acute and convalescent phases originated in the United States, Italy and Spain. T cells, B-cell-depleted T cells, or PBMCs supplied cDNA or gDNA.

How the authors handled the data: Estimation of nucleated cell counts relied on the amplification of reference gene primers. Clones were sequenced by immunoSEQ multiplex PCR, and TCRdb holds only the in-frame ones, with some missing. The DNA gave D and trimming, while V, J and clone size come from that table. The table records 37,000 or so clones, around 85% of them present only once. This clone was seen a single time. This CDR3 region has 12 residues. Germline V CDR1 and CDR2: MNHEY, SVGAGI. Trimming pared 0 bases from V and 8 bases from J, leaving 7 bases between. This clonotype was sampled from a man aged 80 or over with active or convalescent COVID-19. The specimen was peripheral blood. This chain uses TRBV6-5 with TRBJ1-1, with D uncertain. The CDR3 DNA is TGTGCCAGCAGTTACTCGGGCAGAGAAGCTTTCTTT. Translating it yields CASSYSGREAFF.